A selection of T cell receptor beta chains follows, all from one sample in a study of blood T cell repertoires in COVID-19. Libraries were prepared by immunoSEQ multiplex PCR; TCRdb keeps only in-frame clonotypes and omits some of them. The profile shows around 210,000 clones, just under 85% of them singletons. The sequenced material came from peripheral blood. The source is a man in his sixties with COVID-19, enrolled during active disease. The CDR3 runs from the conserved cysteine through the conserved F or W. A D gene is named only where the DNA matches it firmly. The size field is filled for only some rows; it gives once, few, many or a size class.

size	V	D	J	DNA	CDR3
few	TRBV5-1	TRBD1	TRBJ2-2	TGCGCCAGCACCTCCCGGACAGGGGACACCGGGGAGCTGTTTTTT	CASTSRTGDTGELFF
-	TRBV6-1	TRBD1	TRBJ1-5	TGTGCCAGCAGTGAAGCCCTCGCGGGACAGCGTACTAATCAGCCCCAGCATTTT	CASSEALAGQRTNQPQHF
-	TRBV5-1	TRBD1	TRBJ1-1	TGCGCCAGCAGCTCTGACGGGACAGCGAACACTGAAGCTTTCTTT	CASSSDGTANTEAFF
-	TRBV2	-	TRBJ1-2	TGTGCCAGCAGCCCGGGGGGATATGGCTACACCTTC	CASSPGGYGYTF
-	TRBV6-5	-	TRBJ1-6	TGTGCCAGCAGGCCGCTGGGAGGGAATTCACCCCTCCACTTT	CASRPLGGNSPLHF
-	TRBV25-1	-	TRBJ1-1	TGTGCCAGCAGTGCAGACATGGGTACTGAAGCTTTCTTT	CASSADMGTEAFF
-	TRBV6-5	-	TRBJ2-2	TGTGCCAGCAGGGGCTTCACCAACGTCCTCAGGGAGCTGTTTTTT	CASRGFTNVLRELFF
-	TRBV7-6	-	TRBJ2-1	TGTGCCAGCAGCTTATCGCGTGAGCAGTTCTTC	CASSLSREQFF
-	TRBV2	-	TRBJ1-1	TGTGCCAGCAGTGATGGAGGACTGAACACTGAAGCTTTCTTT	CASSDGGLNTEAFF
-	TRBV19	-	TRBJ1-3	TGTGCCAGTAGTCCTACCGGAAACACCATATATTTT	CASSPTGNTIYF